This record covers a single T cell receptor (beta chain). What it recognizes is unknown. Measured with immunoSEQ multiplex PCR; TCRdb has only the in-frame clones, and not every one. The sample yields under 35,000 clones, 85% to 90% seen once. The entry originates in a study of T cell responses to AZD1222 COVID-19 vaccine. Study-wide results and limits: White British people made up most donors, females outnumbered males, and clonal diversity was possibly underestimated.

From germline, CDR1 is SGHVS and CDR2 FNYEAQ. CDR3 length equals 16 residues. V lost 1 base, J lost 8 bases, and 15 bases lay in between. The J gene is TRBJ1-6, the V gene TRBV7-6, with TRBD1 as a possible D gene (6 bases). The material sequenced was peripheral blood, taken 28 days after the second AZD1222 dose. This TCR was recovered from an adult who received the AZD1222 COVID-19 vaccine. The CDR3 bases are TGTGCCAGCAGCTTAGTGGACAGCTTTGAGGATTCACCCCTCCACTTT. Translation: CASSLVDSFEDSPLHF.